Listed here is a single TCR beta chain. TCRdb keeps only in-frame clones here, not all; method: immunoSEQ multiplex PCR. The sample has some 78,000 clones, around 83% seen once. V was trimmed by 6 bases and J by 6 bases, leaving 9 bases between them. CDR3 length equals 12 residues. The entry originates in a study of blood T cell repertoires in COVID-19. Study-wide context: The samples span acute and convalescent COVID-19 from the United States, Italy and Spain.

Sequencing was carried out using peripheral blood. This sequence joins TRBV12-3 or TRBV12-4 and TRBJ1-5; weak D call: TRBD1 (6 bases). The TCR originated in a man in his fifties with acute or convalescent COVID-19. The CDR3 DNA follows: TGTGCCAGCAGAAGGGGGTTTCAGCCCCAGCATTTT. This encodes CASRRGFQPQHF.